The text below deals with one TCR beta chain. Germline CDR1 and CDR2: SGHTA and FQGTGA. The length of the CDR3 is 14 residues. V dropped 3 bases and J dropped 2 bases, with 9 bases sitting between them. The data originate from a study of blood T cell repertoires in COVID-19. Produced via immunoSEQ multiplex PCR; TCRdb's table is partial and in-frame only. Altogether about 33,000 clones are present, 75% to 90% being singletons, with the ten largest covering about 7%. The clonotype comes from a human donor in a cohort sampled during active COVID-19. The V gene is TRBV7-3, the J gene TRBJ2-3, with a possible D match to TRBD2 (7 bases). The specimen sequenced was peripheral blood. The CDR3 DNA sequence: TGTGCCAGCAGCTTGGGGGGGCCCACAGATACGCAGTATTTT. Residues: CASSLGGPTDTQYF.